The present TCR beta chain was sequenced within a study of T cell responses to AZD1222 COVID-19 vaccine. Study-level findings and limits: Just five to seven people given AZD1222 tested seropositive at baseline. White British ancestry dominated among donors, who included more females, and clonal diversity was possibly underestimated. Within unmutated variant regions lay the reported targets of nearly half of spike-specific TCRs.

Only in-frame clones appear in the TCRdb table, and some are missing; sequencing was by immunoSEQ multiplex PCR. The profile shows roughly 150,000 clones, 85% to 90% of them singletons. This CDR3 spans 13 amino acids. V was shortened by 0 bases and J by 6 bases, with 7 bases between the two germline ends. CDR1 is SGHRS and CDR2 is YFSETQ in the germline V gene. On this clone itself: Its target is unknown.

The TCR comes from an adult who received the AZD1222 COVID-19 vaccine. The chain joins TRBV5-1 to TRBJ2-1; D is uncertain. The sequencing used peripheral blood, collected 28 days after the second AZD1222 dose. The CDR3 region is CASSLGLLNEQFF. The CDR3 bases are TGCGCCAGCAGCTTGGGGCTTCTCAATGAGCAGTTCTTC. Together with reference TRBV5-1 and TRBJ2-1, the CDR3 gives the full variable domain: KAGVTQTPRYLIKTRGQQVTLSCSPISGHRSVSWYQQTPGQGLQFLFEYFSETQRNKGNFPGRFSGRQFSNSRSEMNVSTLELGDSALYLCASSLGLLNEQFFGPGTRLTVL.